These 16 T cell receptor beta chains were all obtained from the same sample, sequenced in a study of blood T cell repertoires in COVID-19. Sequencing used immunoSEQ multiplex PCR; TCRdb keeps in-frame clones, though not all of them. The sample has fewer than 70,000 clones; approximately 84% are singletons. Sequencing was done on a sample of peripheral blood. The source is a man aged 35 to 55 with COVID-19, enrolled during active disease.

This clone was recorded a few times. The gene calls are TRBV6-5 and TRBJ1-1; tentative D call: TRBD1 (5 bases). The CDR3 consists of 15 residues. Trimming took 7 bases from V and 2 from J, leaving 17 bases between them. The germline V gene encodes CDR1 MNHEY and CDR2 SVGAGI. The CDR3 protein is CASIGHPPRNTEAFF. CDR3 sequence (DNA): TGTGCCAGCATTGGACACCCTCCCCGAAACACTGAAGCTTTCTTT.

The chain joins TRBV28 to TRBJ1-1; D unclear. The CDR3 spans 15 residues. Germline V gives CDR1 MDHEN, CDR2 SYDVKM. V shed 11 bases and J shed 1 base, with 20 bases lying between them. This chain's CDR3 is CAGRRALGENTEAFF. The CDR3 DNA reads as TGTGCCGGTCGGAGGGCACTAGGCGAGAACACTGAAGCTTTCTTT.

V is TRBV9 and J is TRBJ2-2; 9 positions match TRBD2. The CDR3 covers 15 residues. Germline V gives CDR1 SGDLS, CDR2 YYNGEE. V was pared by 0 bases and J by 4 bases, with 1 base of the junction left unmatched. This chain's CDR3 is CASSVASGITGELFF. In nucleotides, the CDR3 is TGTGCCAGCAGCGTAGCTAGCGGGATCACCGGGGAGCTGTTTTTT.

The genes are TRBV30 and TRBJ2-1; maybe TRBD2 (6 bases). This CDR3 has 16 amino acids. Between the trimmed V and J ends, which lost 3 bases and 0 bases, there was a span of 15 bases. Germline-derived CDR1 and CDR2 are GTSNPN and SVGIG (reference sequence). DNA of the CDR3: TGTGCCTGGAGCGGGGGTTTCTCGAGCTCCTACAATGAGCAGTTCTTC. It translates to CAWSGGFSSSYNEQFF.

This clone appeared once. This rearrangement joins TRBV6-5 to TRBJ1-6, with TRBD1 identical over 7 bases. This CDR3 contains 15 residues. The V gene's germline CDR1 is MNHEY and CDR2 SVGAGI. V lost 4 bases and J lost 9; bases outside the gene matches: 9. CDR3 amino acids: CASSSGQRASSPLHF. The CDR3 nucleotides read TGTGCCAGCAGTTCGGGACAGCGAGCGAGTTCACCCCTCCACTTT.

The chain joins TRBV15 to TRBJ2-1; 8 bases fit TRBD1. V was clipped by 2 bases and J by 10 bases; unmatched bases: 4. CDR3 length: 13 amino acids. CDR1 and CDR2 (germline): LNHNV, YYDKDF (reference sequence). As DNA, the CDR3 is TGTGCCACCAGCAGACGGGCAGGGGGCGAGCAGTTCTTC. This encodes CATSRRAGGEQFF.

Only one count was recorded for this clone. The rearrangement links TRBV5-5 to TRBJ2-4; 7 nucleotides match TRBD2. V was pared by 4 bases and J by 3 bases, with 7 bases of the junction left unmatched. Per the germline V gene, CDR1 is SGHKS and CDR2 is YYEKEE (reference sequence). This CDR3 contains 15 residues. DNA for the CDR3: TGTGCCAGCAGCCTTGGCGGGGGTGGCAAAAACATTCAGTACTTC. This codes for CASSLGGGGKNIQYF.

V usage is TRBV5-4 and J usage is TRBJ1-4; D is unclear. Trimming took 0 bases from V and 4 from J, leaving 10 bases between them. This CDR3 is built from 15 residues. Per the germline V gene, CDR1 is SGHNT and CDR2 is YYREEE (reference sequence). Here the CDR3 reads CASSLAGRRNEKLFF. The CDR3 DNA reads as TGTGCCAGCAGCTTGGCGGGGAGGCGTAATGAAAAACTGTTTTTT.

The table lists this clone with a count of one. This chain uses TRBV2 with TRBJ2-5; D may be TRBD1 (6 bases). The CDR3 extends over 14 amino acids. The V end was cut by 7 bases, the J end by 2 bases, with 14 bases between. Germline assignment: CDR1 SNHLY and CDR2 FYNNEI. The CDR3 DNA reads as TGTGCCAGCAATATTAGGGGGTCACAAGAGACCCAGTACTTC. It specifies CASNIRGSQETQYF.

This CDR3 reads CASSAGGRVNTEAFF. The CDR3 DNA is TGTGCCAGCAGCGCTGGTGGCAGGGTGAACACTGAAGCTTTCTTT. The genes are TRBV7-2 and TRBJ1-1, with D possibly matching TRBD1 (5 bases). The V and J ends lost 5 bases and 0 bases respectively, with 13 bases between them. The germline V gene encodes CDR1 SGHTA and CDR2 FQGNSA. There are 15 residues in the CDR3.

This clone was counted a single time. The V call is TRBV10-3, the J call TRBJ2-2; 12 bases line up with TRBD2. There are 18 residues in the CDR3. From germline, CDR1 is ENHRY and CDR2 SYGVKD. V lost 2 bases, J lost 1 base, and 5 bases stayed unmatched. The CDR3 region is CAISEPPGLAGNTGELFF. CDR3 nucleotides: TGTGCCATCAGTGAGCCACCGGGACTAGCGGGGAACACCGGGGAGCTGTTTTTT.

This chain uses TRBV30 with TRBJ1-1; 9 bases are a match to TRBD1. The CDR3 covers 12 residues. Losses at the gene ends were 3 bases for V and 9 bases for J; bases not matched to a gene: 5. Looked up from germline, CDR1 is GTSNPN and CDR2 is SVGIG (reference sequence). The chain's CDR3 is CAWSGQGSKAFF. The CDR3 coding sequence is TGTGCCTGGAGCGGACAGGGGAGCAAAGCTTTCTTT.

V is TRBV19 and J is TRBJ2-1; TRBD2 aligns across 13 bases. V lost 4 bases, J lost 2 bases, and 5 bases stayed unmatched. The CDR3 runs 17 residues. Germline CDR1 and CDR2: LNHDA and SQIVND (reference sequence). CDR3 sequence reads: CASSTPGLAGTYNEQFF. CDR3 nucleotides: TGTGCCAGTAGTACCCCGGGACTAGCGGGAACCTACAATGAGCAGTTCTTC.

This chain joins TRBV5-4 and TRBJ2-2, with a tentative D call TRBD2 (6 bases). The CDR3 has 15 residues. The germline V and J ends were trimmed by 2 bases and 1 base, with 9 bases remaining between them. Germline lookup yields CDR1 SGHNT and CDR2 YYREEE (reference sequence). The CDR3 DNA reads TGTGCCAGCAGCTTCCGGGAGATGAACACCGGGGAGCTGTTTTTT. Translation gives CASSFREMNTGELFF.

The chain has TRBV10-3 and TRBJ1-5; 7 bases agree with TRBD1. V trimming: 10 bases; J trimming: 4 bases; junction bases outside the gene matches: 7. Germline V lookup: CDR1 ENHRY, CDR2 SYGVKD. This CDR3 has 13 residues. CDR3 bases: TGTGCCAACCAGGGGGACCCTAATCAGCCCCAGCATTTT. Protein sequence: CANQGDPNQPQHF.

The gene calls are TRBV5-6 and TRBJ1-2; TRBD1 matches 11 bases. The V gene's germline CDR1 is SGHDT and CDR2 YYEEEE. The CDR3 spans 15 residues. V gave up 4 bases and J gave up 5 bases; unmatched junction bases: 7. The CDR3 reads CASSPGTGGLYGYTF. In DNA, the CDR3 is TGTGCCAGCAGCCCCGGGACAGGGGGATTATATGGCTACACCTTC.